This T cell receptor (beta chain) was recorded in a study of Ad26.COV2.S vaccination and SARS-CoV-2 variants. Study-wide background: Ad26.COV2.S was injected intramuscularly once or twice, 56 days apart. Study observations and caveats: In TCR breadth and depth analyses, total T cell responses may have been underestimated.

Described treatment: about 20 received Ad26.COV2.S at low or high dose, single or two shots; about five received placebo; per-sample allocation not given. Each sample was drawn 63 days after the first injection (of vaccine or placebo). Sequenced by immunoSEQ multiplex PCR; TCRdb stores in-frame clones only, minus some. This sample has some 290,000 clones, with around four fifths found just once. The V segment lost 1 base and the J segment 8 bases; nucleotides outside the gene matches: 9. The germline CDR1 and CDR2 sequences are SGHAT and FQDESV (reference sequence). This CDR3 comprises 16 residues. As concerns this clone: The antigen is unknown.

The rearrangement links TRBV11-1 to TRBJ1-2; 11 bases are a match to TRBD1. Sample: peripheral blood, taken in a trial of Ad26.COV2.S vaccine versus placebo. This TCR was sampled from a person aged 18 to 65 who received the Ad26.COV2.S COVID-19 vaccine or a placebo. The CDR3 loop is CASSLEVDRGLTGYTF. The CDR3, as DNA: TGTGCCAGCAGCTTAGAGGTGGACAGGGGGCTAACAGGCTACACCTTC.